The 13 T cell receptor beta chains reported below all come from one sample, sequenced in a study of cytomegalovirus exposure and HLA in healthy donors. Clones were read by immunoSEQ multiplex PCR, and TCRdb kept only the in-frame ones, dropping some. The profile shows about 200,000 clones, roughly 87% of them singletons. Sequencing used PBMCs. The receptors here all came from a woman aged 18-35 years in good health and CMV-seropositive.

This chain connects TRBV6-5 to TRBJ2-1, with 11 bases fitting TRBD2. The CDR3 extends over 15 amino acids. V was pared by 6 bases and J by 7 bases, with 8 bases of the junction left unmatched. Germline V CDR1 and CDR2: MNHEY, SVGAGI. CDR3 sequence (DNA): TGTGCCAGCAGCCTCGGACTAGCGGGCAATAATGAGCAGTTCTTC. Its protein is CASSLGLAGNNEQFF.

The chain has TRBV11-2 and TRBJ2-5; D may be TRBD2 (6 bases). Looked up from germline, CDR1 is SGHAT and CDR2 is FQNNGV. The CDR3 runs 16 residues. V was shortened by 5 bases and J by 3 bases, with 19 bases between the two germline ends. For the CDR3, the DNA is TGTGCCAGCAGCGCTAGTAGTGGGTGGAGGGAAGAGACCCAGTACTTC. Its protein product is CASSASSGWREETQYF.

This sequence joins TRBV10-1 and TRBJ2-5; weak D call: TRBD2 (6 bases). V was clipped by 3 bases and J by 3 bases, with 17 bases between them. The CDR3 is 16 residues long. Germline V lookup: CDR1 WNHNN, CDR2 SYGVQD (reference sequence). This CDR3 reads CASSDSTGREKETQYF. The CDR3 DNA sequence: TGCGCCAGCAGTGACTCTACCGGGAGAGAAAAAGAGACCCAGTACTTC.

V and J are TRBV5-6 and TRBJ1-2; D is ambiguous. In germline, CDR1 is SGHDT, CDR2 YYEEEE. The ends were cut back, 1 base at V and 4 bases at J, with 20 bases in the middle. The CDR3 runs to 17 residues. The DNA for the CDR3 is TGTGCCAGCAGCTTGAAGGGAAGGGCGGCCGGGAGCTATGGCTACACCTTC. As protein: CASSLKGRAAGSYGYTF.

The V and J genes are TRBV5-6 and TRBJ2-1, with D perhaps matching TRBD2 (5 bases). CDR3 length: 13 residues. Deletions cut 4 bases from V and 4 bases from J, with 9 bases between. Per the germline V gene, CDR1 is SGHDT and CDR2 is YYEEEE. This chain's CDR3 is CASSTTRYNEQFF. CDR3 nucleotide sequence: TGTGCCAGCAGCACCACTAGGTACAATGAGCAGTTCTTC. Using reference TRBV5-6 and TRBJ2-1 for the parts outside the CDR3, the full variable domain is DAGVTQSPTHLIKTRGQQVTLRCSPKSGHDTVSWYQQALGQGPQFIFQYYEEEERQRGNFPDRFSGHQFPNYSSELNVNALLLGDSALYLCASSTTRYNEQFFGPGTRLTVL.

This rearrangement joins TRBV19 to TRBJ2-3; 8 bases agree with TRBD2. The CDR3 is made up of 12 amino acids. Per the germline V gene, CDR1 is LNHDA and CDR2 is SQIVND (reference sequence). The CDR3 DNA reads as TGTTCCGGGGGGGGTAGAACAGATACGCAGTATTTT. Its protein product is CSGGGRTDTQYF.

This clone was recorded once. The chain employs TRBV27 and TRBJ1-5; D is uncertain. The germline gives CDR1 MNHEY, CDR2 SMNVEV (reference sequence). V lost 4 bases to trimming and J lost 0 bases, with 13 bases between them. The CDR3 is made up of 16 amino acids. The CDR3 reads CASSSFRENSNQPQHF. The CDR3 DNA sequence: TGTGCCAGCAGTTCCTTCCGGGAAAATAGCAATCAGCCCCAGCATTTT.

CDR3 DNA sequence: TGTGCCAGCAGTGATATTCCCGGGAGGAACTACGAGCAGTACTTC. Translation gives CASSDIPGRNYEQYF. V usage is TRBV2 and J usage is TRBJ2-7; 7 bases fit TRBD2. Germline V gene data show CDR1 as SNHLY and CDR2 as FYNNEI. The CDR3 totals 15 residues. The V segment lost 3 bases and the J segment 3 bases; nucleotides outside the gene matches: 8.

The chain uses TRBV28 and TRBJ2-7; D is ambiguous. Per germline, CDR1 MDHEN and CDR2 SYDVKM. CDR3 size: 16 residues. V lost 5 bases and J 9 bases, leaving 26 bases between the germline ends. CDR3 region: CASSAAPEAWLGGQYF. The CDR3 coding sequence is TGTGCCAGCAGTGCCGCCCCCGAGGCTTGGTTAGGTGGGCAGTACTTC.

The V and J genes are TRBV6-1 and TRBJ2-7; 7 positions agree with TRBD1. The CDR3 is 15 residues long. CDR1 and CDR2 (germline): MNHNS, SASEGT. J lost 10 bases, V lost 1 base, and 13 bases had no gene match. The CDR3 protein is CASSEEGASLPEQYF. In DNA form, the CDR3 reads TGTGCCAGCAGTGAAGAGGGGGCGTCCCTCCCCGAACAGTACTTC.

This clone was detected only a few times. V gene TRBV18 combines with J gene TRBJ2-7, with TRBD2 identical over 10 bases. Germline values: CDR1 KGHSH, CDR2 LQKENI. This CDR3 has 14 amino acids. J lost 6 bases, V lost 1 base, and 3 bases had no gene match. Written as DNA, the CDR3 is TGTGCCAGCTCACCACTAGCGGGAGGTAGCGAGCAGTACTTC. The encoded protein is CASSPLAGGSEQYF.

The chain is built from TRBV4-1 and TRBJ1-2, with TRBD1 matching 8 bases. V was pared by 3 bases and J by 6 bases, with 6 bases of the junction left unmatched. This CDR3 spans 14 amino acids. The germline gives CDR1 MGHRA, CDR2 YSYEKL. CDR3 bases: TGCGCCAGCAGCCAGGGGCCAGGGGGCAATGGCTACACCTTC. Its protein is CASSQGPGGNGYTF.

The rearrangement uses TRBV27 and TRBJ1-5; D remains unclear. The V and J ends lost 0 bases and 3 bases respectively, with 9 bases between them. Germline lookup yields CDR1 MNHEY and CDR2 SMNVEV (reference sequence). This CDR3 has 15 amino acids. CDR3 nucleotides: TGTGCCAGCAGTTTATCCGCGATCAACAATCAGCCCCAGCATTTT. It codes for CASSLSAINNQPQHF.